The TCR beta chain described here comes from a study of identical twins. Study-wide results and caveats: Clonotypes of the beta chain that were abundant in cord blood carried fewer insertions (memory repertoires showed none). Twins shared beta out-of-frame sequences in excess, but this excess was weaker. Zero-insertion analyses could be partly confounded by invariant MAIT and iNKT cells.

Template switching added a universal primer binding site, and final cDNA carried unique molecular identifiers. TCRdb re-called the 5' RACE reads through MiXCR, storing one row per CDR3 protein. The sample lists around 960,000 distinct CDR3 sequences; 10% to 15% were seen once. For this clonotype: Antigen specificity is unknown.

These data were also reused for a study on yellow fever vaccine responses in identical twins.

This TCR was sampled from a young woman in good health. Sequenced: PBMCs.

The CDR3 protein is CASSLRFGPPEGETQYF. DNA of the CDR3: TGTGCCAGCAGCTTACGATTCGGCCCTCCTGAGGGAGAGACCCAGTACTTC. V gene TRBV7-9 combines with J gene TRBJ2-5, with a tentative D call TRBD2 (5 bases). Trimming removed 2 bases at V and 4 bases at J, with 20 bases between. Germline V gives CDR1 SEHNR, CDR2 FQNEAQ (reference sequence). The CDR3 covers 17 residues.